The 14 T cell receptor beta chains below come from one sample, sequenced in a study of blood T cell repertoires in COVID-19. Profiling relied on immunoSEQ multiplex PCR, and the TCRdb table lists in-frame clones only, not all of them. Of roughly 250,000 clones listed, about 86% were seen once; the top ten hold approximately 4.8%. The sample consisted of peripheral blood. These receptors came from a man in his fifties or sixties with active or convalescent COVID-19.

The rearrangement uses TRBV5-1 and TRBJ2-3, with 8 bases aligning to TRBD1. The V gene's germline CDR1 is SGHRS and CDR2 YFSETQ. With 6 bases clipped from V and 5 bases from J, the junction kept 14 bases outside the gene matches. The length of the CDR3 is 16 residues. The CDR3 DNA reads as TGCGCCAGCATGTCCTTACCAGGACAGGGAGTAGATACGCAGTATTTT. This encodes CASMSLPGQGVDTQYF.

The V call is TRBV10-3, the J call TRBJ2-3; TRBD2 aligns across 11 bases. V dropped 3 bases and J dropped 1; count of bases not matched to a gene: 6. The CDR3 is made up of 17 amino acids. Germline values: CDR1 ENHRY, CDR2 SYGVKD. As DNA, the CDR3 is TGTGCCATCAGTGATTTAGCGGGGGGGCATGGCACAGATACGCAGTATTTT. Translating gives CAISDLAGGHGTDTQYF.

The chain couples TRBV2 to TRBJ1-4; 7 bases fit TRBD1. CDR1 SNHLY and CDR2 FYNNEI come from the germline V gene. Trimming removed 3 bases from V and 14 bases from J; junction bases left unmatched: 3. The CDR3 has 11 residues. Here the CDR3 reads CASSEGTVLFF. Here the CDR3 DNA reads TGTGCCAGCAGTGAGGGGACAGTGCTGTTTTTT.

The rearrangement uses TRBV29-1 and TRBJ2-5, with 7 bases lining up with TRBD1. This CDR3 contains 15 residues. Germline loops: CDR1 SQVTM, CDR2 ANQGSEA. V lost 4 bases, J lost 1 base, and 9 bases stayed unmatched. The CDR3 sequence: CSVGLTGASQETQYF. The CDR3 DNA is TGCAGCGTTGGATTAACAGGGGCTTCCCAAGAGACCCAGTACTTC. The variable domain in full, completed from reference TRBV29-1 and TRBJ2-5, reads SAVISQKPSRDICQRGTSLTIQCQVDSQVTMMFWYRQQPGQSLTLIATANQGSEATYESGFVIDKFPISRPNLTFSTLTVSNMSPEDSSIYLCSVGLTGASQETQYFGPGTRLLVL.

This chain connects TRBV4-2 to TRBJ2-1, with D tentatively TRBD1 (5 bases). There are 18 residues in the CDR3. Germline loops: CDR1 LGHNA, CDR2 YNFKEQ. Trimming removed 1 base at V and 6 bases at J, with 22 bases between. In nucleotides, the CDR3 is TGTGCCAGCAGCCAAGGATCGGTAGGGGCAGGGTCGCTCAATGAGCAGTTCTTC. Translation gives CASSQGSVGAGSLNEQFF.

The V gene is TRBV19, the J gene TRBJ1-2; TRBD1 matches 7 bases. Germline-derived CDR1 and CDR2 are LNHDA and SQIVND (reference sequence). V trimming: 6 bases; J trimming: 3 bases; junction bases outside the gene matches: 10. The CDR3 runs to 15 residues. The CDR3 nucleotides are TGTGCCAGTAGCGATTTCGGCGGGACAGACTATGGCTACACCTTC. Its translation is CASSDFGGTDYGYTF.

Only a few counts were recorded for this clone. The chain joins TRBV15 to TRBJ1-2; D remains unclear. Per the germline V gene, CDR1 is LNHNV and CDR2 is YYDKDF (reference sequence). The CDR3 spans 16 residues. The ends were cut back, 0 bases at V and 9 bases at J, with 20 bases in the middle. CDR3 bases: TGTGCCACCAGCAGAGAAAGTCCCGGGCAGACTATGCGCTACACCTTC. It specifies CATSRESPGQTMRYTF.

The chain employs TRBV28 and TRBJ1-2; 7 bases align to TRBD1. Trimming at V came to 9 bases and at J to 4 bases, leaving 11 bases not matched to a gene. CDR3 length equals 14 residues. CDR1 is MDHEN and CDR2 is SYDVKM in the germline V gene. The CDR3 DNA reads TGTGCCAGTTCTGTTAGGGGGCTTAGCTATGGCTACACCTTC. This sequence encodes CASSVRGLSYGYTF.

This clone was recorded a few times. V usage is TRBV11-2 and J usage is TRBJ1-1; D is unresolved. CDR1 and CDR2 (germline): SGHAT, FQNNGV. Trimming shortened V by 1 base and J by 1 base, and 7 bases separated the two germline ends. There are 14 residues in the CDR3. The DNA for the CDR3 is TGTGCCAGCAGCTTAGGGGCAGGGAACACTGAAGCTTTCTTT. Protein: CASSLGAGNTEAFF.

This clone was seen more than once but under ten times. The gene calls are TRBV12-2 and TRBJ2-1; the table gives TRBD2 as D, unverified against the DNA. TRBV12-2 is assigned pseudogene status. The CDR3 consists of 10 residues. The CDR3 loop is CASRLERGFF. The CDR3, as DNA: TGTGCAAGTCGCTTAGAGCGGGGGTTCTTC.

The chain joins TRBV3-1 (or the pseudogene TRBV3-2) to TRBJ1-1; D is perhaps TRBD1 (6 bases). The CDR3 has 16 amino acids. V lost 3 bases to trimming and J lost 1 base, with 15 bases between them. Germline values: CDR1 LGHDT, CDR2 YNNKEL (reference sequence). This CDR3 is CASSHSQGKRNTEAFF. CDR3 nucleotide sequence: TGTGCCAGCAGCCACTCTCAGGGGAAGAGGAACACTGAAGCTTTCTTT.

The chain recombines TRBV7-2 with TRBJ2-2, with TRBD2 identical over 8 bases. This CDR3 is 15 amino acids long. V trimming: 4 bases; J trimming: 4 bases; junction bases outside the gene matches: 5. CDR1 is SGHTA and CDR2 is FQGNSA in the germline V gene. CDR3 region: CASSSGGGITGELFF. Here the CDR3 DNA reads TGTGCCAGCAGCTCCGGGGGGGGGATCACCGGGGAGCTGTTTTTT. Full variable domain (missing parts from reference TRBV7-2 and TRBJ2-2): GAGVSQSPSNKVTEKGKDVELRCDPISGHTALYWYRQSLGQGLEFLIYFQGNSAPDKSGLPSDRFSAERTGGSVSTLTIQRTQQEDSAVYLCASSSGGGITGELFFGEGSRLTVL.

The chain employs TRBV30 and TRBJ2-7, with D perhaps TRBD2 (7 bases). The CDR3 covers 13 residues. Germline loops: CDR1 GTSNPN, CDR2 SVGIG (reference sequence). V lost 0 bases to trimming and J lost 6 bases, with 12 bases between them. CDR3 in DNA: TGTGCCTGGAGTGTGTGGGGGGGCGGCGAGCAGTACTTC. It translates to CAWSVWGGGEQYF.

This clone was counted once. This chain links TRBV4-3 with TRBJ2-3; 7 bases map to TRBD1. The CDR3 runs 17 residues. Germline V lookup: CDR1 LGHNA, CDR2 YSLEER. J lost 0 bases, V lost 1 base, and 7 bases had no gene match. The CDR3 sequence is CASSQVPDRASTDTQYF. CDR3 sequence (DNA): TGCGCCAGCAGCCAAGTCCCAGACAGGGCCAGCACAGATACGCAGTATTTT.